This section outlines one T cell receptor beta chain sequence together with its context. TCRdb itself ran the 5' RACE reads through MiXCR, one entry per CDR3 protein. This table holds fewer than 150,000 distinct CDR3 sequences, about 24% found once. The data were taken from a study of T-cell memory formation after mild COVID-19. The TCR originated in a man younger than 35 who had mild COVID-19 (a few samples of this study predate the infection). Cell type and time point are not known. The sequenced material came from PBMCs or a T cell subset sorted from them (not recorded which).

The CDR3 is CASSFQGNSPLHF. In nucleotides, the CDR3 is TGTGCCAGCAGTTTCCAGGGGAATTCACCCCTCCACTTT. V usage is TRBV28 and J usage is TRBJ1-6; tentatively, D is TRBD1 (6 bases). Trimming took off 3 bases at V and 7 bases at J, with 7 bases between the two ends. The germline V gene has CDR1 MDHEN and CDR2 SYDVKM. The CDR3 runs to 13 residues.